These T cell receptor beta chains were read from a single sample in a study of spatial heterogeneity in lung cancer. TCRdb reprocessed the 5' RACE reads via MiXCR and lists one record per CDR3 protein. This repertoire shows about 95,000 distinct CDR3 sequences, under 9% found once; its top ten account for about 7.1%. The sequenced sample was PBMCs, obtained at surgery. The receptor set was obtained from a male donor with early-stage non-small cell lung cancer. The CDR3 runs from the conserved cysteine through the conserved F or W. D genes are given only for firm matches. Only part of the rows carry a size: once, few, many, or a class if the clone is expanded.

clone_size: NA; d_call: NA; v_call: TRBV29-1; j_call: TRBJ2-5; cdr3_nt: TGCAGCGTTACAGGAATTCAAGAGACCCAGTACTTC; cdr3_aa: CSVTGIQETQYF
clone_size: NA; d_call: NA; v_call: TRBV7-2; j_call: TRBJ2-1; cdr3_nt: TGTGCCAGCAGCCTAGCTTGGGCCACCTACAATGAGCAGTTCTTC; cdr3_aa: CASSLAWATYNEQFF
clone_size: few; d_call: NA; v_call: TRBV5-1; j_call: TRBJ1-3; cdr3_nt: TGCGCCAGCAGCTTGATGGGGTCCTCTGGAAACACCATATATTTT; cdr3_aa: CASSLMGSSGNTIYF
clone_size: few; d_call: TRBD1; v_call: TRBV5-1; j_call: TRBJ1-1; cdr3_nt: TGCGCCAGCAGCTATGACAGGGTAGGATTGACTGAAGCTTTCTTT; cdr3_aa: CASSYDRVGLTEAFF
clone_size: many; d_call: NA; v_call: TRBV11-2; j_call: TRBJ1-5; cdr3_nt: TGTGCCAGCAGCTCTATGCCCCATCAGCCCCAGCATTTT; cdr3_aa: CASSSMPHQPQHF
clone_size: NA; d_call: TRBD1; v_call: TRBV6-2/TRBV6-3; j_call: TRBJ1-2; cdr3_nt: TGTGCCAGCAGCCGACAGGGATTTGGCTACACCTTC; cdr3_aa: CASSRQGFGYTF
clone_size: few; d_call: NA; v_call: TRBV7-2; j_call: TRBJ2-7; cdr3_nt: TGTGCCAGCAGCTTTACCGGACGGGAGTATTGGAAGTACTTC; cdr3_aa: CASSFTGREYWKYF
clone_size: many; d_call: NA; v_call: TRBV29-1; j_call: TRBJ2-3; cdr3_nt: TGCAGCGTTGAAGGGCGGATCAGCACAGATACGCAGTATTTT; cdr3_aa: CSVEGRISTDTQYF
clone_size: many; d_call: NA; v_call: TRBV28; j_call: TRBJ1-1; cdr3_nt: TGTGCCAGCAGTTTTCTCAGGGGCAAAGACACTGAAGCTTTCTTT; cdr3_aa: CASSFLRGKDTEAFF
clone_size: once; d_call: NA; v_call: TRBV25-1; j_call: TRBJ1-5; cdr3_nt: TGTGTCAGCAGTGATCGGGACCTTAATAGCAATCAGCCCCAGCATTTT; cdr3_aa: CVSSDRDLNSNQPQHF
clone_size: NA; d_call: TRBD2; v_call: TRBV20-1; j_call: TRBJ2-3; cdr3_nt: TGCAGTGCTATATTAGCGGGAAGCACAGATACGCAGTATTTT; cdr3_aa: CSAILAGSTDTQYF
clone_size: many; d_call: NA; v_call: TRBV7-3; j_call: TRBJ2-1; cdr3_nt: TGTGCCAGCAGCCTCGACAGGAATGAGCAGTTCTTC; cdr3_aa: CASSLDRNEQFF
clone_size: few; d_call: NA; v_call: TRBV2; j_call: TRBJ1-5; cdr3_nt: TGTGCCACCTCAGGGTGGGTTGATCAGCCCCAGCATTTT; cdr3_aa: CATSGWVDQPQHF
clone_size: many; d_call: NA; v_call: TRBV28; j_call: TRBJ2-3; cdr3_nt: TGTGCCAGCAGTTTTGTAGCGGGCACAGATACGCAGTATTTT; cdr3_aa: CASSFVAGTDTQYF
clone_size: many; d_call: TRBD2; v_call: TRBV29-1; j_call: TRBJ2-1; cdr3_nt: TGCAGCGTCAAAGCGGGGTTAAGGGAGCAGTTCTTC; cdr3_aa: CSVKAGLREQFF
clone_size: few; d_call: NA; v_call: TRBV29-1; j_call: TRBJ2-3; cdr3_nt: TGCAGCGTTGAGGACGGCCACTTCACAGATACGCAGTATTTT; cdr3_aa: CSVEDGHFTDTQYF
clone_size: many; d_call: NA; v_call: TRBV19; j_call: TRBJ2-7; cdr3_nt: TGTGCCAGTAGTGAGGGCCCCGGCCCCTACGAGCAGTACTTC; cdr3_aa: CASSEGPGPYEQYF
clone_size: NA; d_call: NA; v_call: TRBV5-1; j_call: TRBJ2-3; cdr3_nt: TGCGCCAGCAGCTTGGAGGGCAGCCTTAGCACAGATACGCAGTATTTT; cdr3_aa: CASSLEGSLSTDTQYF
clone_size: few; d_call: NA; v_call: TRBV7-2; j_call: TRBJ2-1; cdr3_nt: TGTGCCAGCAGCTTAGGTATTATTGAGCAGTTCTTC; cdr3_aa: CASSLGIIEQFF
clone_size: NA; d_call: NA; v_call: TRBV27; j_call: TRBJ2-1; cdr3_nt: TGTGCCAGCAGTCTTAGCGGAGCTCTAAGTGTGAAGCAGTTCTTC; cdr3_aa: CASSLSGALSVKQFF
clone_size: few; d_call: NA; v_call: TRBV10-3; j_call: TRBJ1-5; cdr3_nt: TGTGCCATCAGTTTTGATGGGCGGGGTGGCAATCAGCCCCAGCATTTT; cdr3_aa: CAISFDGRGGNQPQHF
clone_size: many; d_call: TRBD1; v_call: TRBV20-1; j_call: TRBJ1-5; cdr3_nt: TGCAGTGCCGCACAGGGGGACGAGATTCAGCCCCAGCATTTT; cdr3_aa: CSAAQGDEIQPQHF
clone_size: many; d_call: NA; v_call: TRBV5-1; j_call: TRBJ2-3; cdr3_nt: TGCGCCAGCAGAGAACAGGCTAGCACAGATACGCAGTATTTT; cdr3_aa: CASREQASTDTQYF
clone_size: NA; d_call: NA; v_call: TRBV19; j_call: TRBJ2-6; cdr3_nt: TGTGCCAGTAGTCCTTCTGCCGGGACACGCTCTGGGGCCAACGTCCTGACTTTC; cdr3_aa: CASSPSAGTRSGANVLTF
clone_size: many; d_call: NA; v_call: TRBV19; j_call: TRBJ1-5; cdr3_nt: TGTGCCAGTAGTATAGTCCGACTGAATCAGCCCCAGCATTTT; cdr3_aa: CASSIVRLNQPQHF
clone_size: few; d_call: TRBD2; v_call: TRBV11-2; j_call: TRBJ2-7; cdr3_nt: TGTGCCAGCAGCGTAGCGGGGGGCCCCTACGAGCAGTACTTC; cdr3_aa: CASSVAGGPYEQYF
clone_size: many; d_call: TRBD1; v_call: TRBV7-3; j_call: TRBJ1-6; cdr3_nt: TGTGCCAGCAGCCTCACAGGGGGTCTCTATAATTCACCCCTCCACTTT; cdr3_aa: CASSLTGGLYNSPLHF
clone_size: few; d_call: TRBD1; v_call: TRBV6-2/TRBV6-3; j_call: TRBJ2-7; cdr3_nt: TGTGCCAGCAGTTATATCCATGGACAGGTCCCCGAGCAGTACTTC; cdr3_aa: CASSYIHGQVPEQYF
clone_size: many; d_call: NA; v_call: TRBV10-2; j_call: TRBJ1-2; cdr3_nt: TGCGCCAGCAGTGAGTCTGGGTTCCGTAACTATGGCTACACCTTC; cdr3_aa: CASSESGFRNYGYTF
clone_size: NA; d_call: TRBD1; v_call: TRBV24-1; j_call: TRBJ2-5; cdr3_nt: TGTGCCACCAGCAACCCTGGGACAGGGGGACAAGAGACCCAGTACTTC; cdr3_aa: CATSNPGTGGQETQYF
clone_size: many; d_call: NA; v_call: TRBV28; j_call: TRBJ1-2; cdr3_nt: TGTGCCAGCAGGGGATATGGCTACACCTTC; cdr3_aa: CASRGYGYTF
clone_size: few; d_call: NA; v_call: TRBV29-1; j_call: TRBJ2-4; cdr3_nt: TGCAGCGTCGCACAAGGAGGAGCCAAAAACATTCAGTACTTC; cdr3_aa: CSVAQGGAKNIQYF
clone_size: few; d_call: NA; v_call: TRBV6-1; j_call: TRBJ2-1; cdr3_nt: TGTGCCAGCAGTGGACAGACGCTCAATGAGCAGTTCTTC; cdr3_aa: CASSGQTLNEQFF
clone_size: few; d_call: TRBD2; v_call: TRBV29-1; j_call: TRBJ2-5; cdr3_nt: TGTAGCGTAGCCAGTGGGACTAGCGGAGAAGAGACCCAGTACTTC; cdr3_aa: CSVASGTSGEETQYF
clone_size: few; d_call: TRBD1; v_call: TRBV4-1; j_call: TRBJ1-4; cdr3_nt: TGCGCCAGCAGCCAGGGGATCGGGACAGGGGTTCTGGCTCTTTATGAAAAACTGTTTTTT; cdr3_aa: CASSQGIGTGVLALYEKLFF
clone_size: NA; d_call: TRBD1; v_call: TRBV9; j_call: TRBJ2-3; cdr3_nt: TGTGCCAGCAGCGTAACTCTGGACAGGGGATTTCTTAGCACAGATACGCAGTATTTT; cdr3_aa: CASSVTLDRGFLSTDTQYF
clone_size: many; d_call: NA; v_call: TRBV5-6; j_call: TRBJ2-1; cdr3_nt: TGTGCCAGCAGTTTACTGGTTGGTGAGCAGTTCTTC; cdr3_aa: CASSLLVGEQFF
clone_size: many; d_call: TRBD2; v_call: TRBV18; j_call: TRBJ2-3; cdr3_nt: TGTGCCAGCTCGTGGGGAGGGGATACGCAGTATTTT; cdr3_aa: CASSWGGDTQYF
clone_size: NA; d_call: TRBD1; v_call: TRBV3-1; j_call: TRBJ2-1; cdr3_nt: TGTGCCAGCAGCCGACAGGGAATCAATGAGCAGTTCTTC; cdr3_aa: CASSRQGINEQFF
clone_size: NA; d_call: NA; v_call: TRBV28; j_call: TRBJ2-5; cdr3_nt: TGTGCCAGCAGTCCGACGGAGGAGACCCAGTACTTC; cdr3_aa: CASSPTEETQYF
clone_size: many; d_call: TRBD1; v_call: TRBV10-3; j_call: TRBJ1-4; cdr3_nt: TGTGCCATCAGTGAACTCGGACAGGATGAAAAACTGTTTTTT; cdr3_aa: CAISELGQDEKLFF
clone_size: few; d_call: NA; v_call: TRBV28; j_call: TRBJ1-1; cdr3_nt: TGTGCCAGCAGTTTATGGAGGGGGGATGAAGCTTTCTTT; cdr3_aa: CASSLWRGDEAFF
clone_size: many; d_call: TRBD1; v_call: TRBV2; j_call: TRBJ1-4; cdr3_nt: TGTGCCAGCAGCCCGGGACAGCTTAATGAAAAACTGTTTTTT; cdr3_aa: CASSPGQLNEKLFF
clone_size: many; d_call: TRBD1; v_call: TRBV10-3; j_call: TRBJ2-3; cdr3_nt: TGTGCCATCACAGAGACAGGGGGTGGAACAGATACGCAGTATTTT; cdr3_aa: CAITETGGGTDTQYF
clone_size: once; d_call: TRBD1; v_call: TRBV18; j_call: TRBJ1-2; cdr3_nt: TGTGCCAGCTCACAAACAGGGGGCGAAGGCTATGGCTACACCTTC; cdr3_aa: CASSQTGGEGYGYTF
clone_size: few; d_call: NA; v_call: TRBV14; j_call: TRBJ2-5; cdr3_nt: TGTGCCAGCAGCCAAGGGACACATAACCAAGAGACCCAGTACTTC; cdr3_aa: CASSQGTHNQETQYF
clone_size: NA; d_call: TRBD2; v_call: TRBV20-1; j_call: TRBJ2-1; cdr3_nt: TGCAGTGCTAGAGATAGGTTAGCGGGAGCCTCCTACAATGAGCAGTTCTTC; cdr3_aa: CSARDRLAGASYNEQFF
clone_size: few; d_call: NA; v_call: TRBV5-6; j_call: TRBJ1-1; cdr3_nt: TGTGCCAGCAGCTCCCTCGATTACGGGTACATGAACACTGAAGCTTTCTTT; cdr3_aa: CASSSLDYGYMNTEAFF
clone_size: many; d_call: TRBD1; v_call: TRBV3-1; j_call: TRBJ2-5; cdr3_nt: TGTGCCAGCAGCCGGGACAGGGGGCGACGAGAGACCCAGTACTTC; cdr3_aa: CASSRDRGRRETQYF
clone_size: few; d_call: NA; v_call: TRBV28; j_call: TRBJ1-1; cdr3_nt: TGTGCCAGCAGCCCCCCGGTTACGGCAGGGACGGGTGAAGCTTTCTTT; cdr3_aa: CASSPPVTAGTGEAFF
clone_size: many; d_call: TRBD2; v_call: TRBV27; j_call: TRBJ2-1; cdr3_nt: TGTGCCAGAAATGGACTAGCGGGAGCCAATGAGCAGTTCTTC; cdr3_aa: CARNGLAGANEQFF
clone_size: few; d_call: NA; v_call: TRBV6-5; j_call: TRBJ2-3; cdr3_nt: TGTGCCAGCAGTTACTCGGGGCGGGAAGCGGTTAGCACAGATACGCAGTATTTT; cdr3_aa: CASSYSGREAVSTDTQYF
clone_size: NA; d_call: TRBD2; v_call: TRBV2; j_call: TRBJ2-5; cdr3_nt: TGTGCCAGCATGGGGACTAGCGGGGAAGAGACCCAGTACTTC; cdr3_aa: CASMGTSGEETQYF
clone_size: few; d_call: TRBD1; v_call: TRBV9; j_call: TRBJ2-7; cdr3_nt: TGTGCCAGCAGCGTAGCAGGGACAGGGCCCGTCTCCGAGCAGTACTTC; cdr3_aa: CASSVAGTGPVSEQYF
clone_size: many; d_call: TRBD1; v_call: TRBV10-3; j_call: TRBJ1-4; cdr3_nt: TGTGCCATCAGTGAACCGGACAGGGAGAAAAAACTGTTTTTT; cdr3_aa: CAISEPDREKKLFF
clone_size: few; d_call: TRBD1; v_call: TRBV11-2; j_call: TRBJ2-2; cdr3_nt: TGTGCCAGCGGCTGGGACAGGGGAACCGGGGAGCTGTTTTTT; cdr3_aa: CASGWDRGTGELFF
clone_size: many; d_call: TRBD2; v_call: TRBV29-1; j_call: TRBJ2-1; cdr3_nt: TGCAGCGTTGAACTAGCGGGAGCCAATGAGCAGTTCTTC; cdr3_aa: CSVELAGANEQFF
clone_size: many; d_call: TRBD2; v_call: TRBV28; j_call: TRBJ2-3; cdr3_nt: TGTGCCAGCAGTTATCGGGGGGCGCAGTATTTT; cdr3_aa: CASSYRGAQYF